A single T cell receptor (beta chain) is shown here with its context. Its cognate antigen is unknown. The record originates from a study of beta chain features in type 1 diabetes. Study observations and caveats: Naive, central memory and Treg TCRB repertoires seemed to resemble each other more closely in patients than they did in healthy donors.

Expressed TCRB transcripts were sequenced because the isolated RNA had all been reverse transcribed beforehand. The data were produced by immunoSEQ multiplex PCR, yet TCRdb's version contains in-frame clones alone and is incomplete. The profile shows about 350,000 clones, around a fifth of them singletons. V was cut by 4 bases and J by 7 bases, with 17 bases left in between. The CDR3 is 15 amino acids. Germline CDR1 reads LGHNA; CDR2 reads YSLEER. The chain couples TRBV4-3 to TRBJ1-5, with D possibly being TRBD1 (5 bases). The sequenced sample consisted of naive CD4+ T cells from blood. The sequence came from a woman aged 18 to 35 in good health. CDR3 coding DNA: TGCGCCAGCAGCCCTGCCTCTTCTAACAGGCAGCCCCAGCATTTT. Translating it yields CASSPASSNRQPQHF.